This T cell receptor beta chain came from a study of shared clonotypes between healthy human individuals. Division of CD4+ cells produced a CD45RA+ naive subset and a CD45RA-negative memory subset. Profiling relied on immunoSEQ multiplex PCR, and the TCRdb table lists in-frame clones only, not all of them. This sample carries 2 million to 2.5 million clones, around 90% of them seen once, and the ten largest clones take around 0.38%. V gave up 4 bases and J gave up 10 bases; unmatched junction bases: 7. This CDR3 comprises 13 residues. Germline V CDR1 and CDR2: ENHRY, SYGVKD. The sequenced sample consisted of naive CD4+ T cells from PBMCs. Subset given: CD45RA+ positively selected. This receptor was identified in a man younger than 35 in good health. Some clones in this sample may be carry-over from other donors' samples. The genes are TRBV10-3 and TRBJ2-1, with TRBD1 identical over 7 bases. CDR3 sequence reads: CAISARTGGEQFF. The CDR3 nucleotides read TGTGCCATCAGTGCCAGGACAGGTGGGGAGCAGTTCTTC.